The source of this TCR beta chain is a study of somatic mutations in cytotoxic T cells in rheumatoid arthritis. Findings of the study overall: The study found CD8+ clonality increased with age in rheumatoid arthritis patients, not healthy controls.

The germline V gene has CDR1 LNHNV and CDR2 YYDKDF (reference sequence). The ends lost 1 base at V and 5 bases at J; junction bases unmatched: 7. This CDR3 has 15 residues. A few counts support this clone. Its antigen is currently unknown. The repertoire was sequenced with immunoSEQ multiplex PCR; TCRdb's copy has only in-frame clones and lacks some. Altogether tens of thousands of clones are present, about four fifths being singletons, with the ten largest covering approximately 10%. The chain uses TRBV15 and TRBJ1-1; TRBD1 matches 7 bases. The specimen sequenced was CD8+ T cells sorted from blood. The receptor was isolated from an adult with rheumatoid arthritis. CDR3 residues: CATSRGGTAKTEAFF. CDR3 bases: TGTGCCACCAGCAGAGGAGGGACAGCAAAAACTGAAGCTTTCTTT.